A single count supports the clone carrying this T cell receptor beta chain. This specimen comes from a study of shared clonotypes between healthy human individuals. Donors had no recently reported acute infections or vaccinations and were HIV-negative. The study separated CD4+ cells into CD45RA+ naive and CD45RA-negative memory subsets. J gave up 8 bases and V 0 bases, and 9 bases lay outside the gene matches. The CDR3 totals 18 residues. The germline V gene has CDR1 SGHAT and CDR2 FQNNGV. Repertoires were generated with immunoSEQ multiplex PCR, while TCRdb's copy carries only in-frame clones and drops some. The table lists under 650,000 clones, 90% to 97% of them singletons.

This sequence was found in a woman in her twenties or thirties in good health. V and J are TRBV11-2 and TRBJ2-3, with 15 bases identical to TRBD2. The source material was naive CD4+ T cells sorted from blood. Subset defined: CD45RA+ positively selected. CDR3 in amino acids: CASSLDLRTSGRAVTQYF. In DNA, the CDR3 is TGTGCCAGCAGCTTAGATCTTAGGACTAGCGGGAGGGCCGTTACGCAGTATTTT.